This passage covers 26 T cell receptor beta chains from one sample sequenced in a study of T-cell memory formation after mild COVID-19. TCRdb independently ran MiXCR on the 5' RACE reads; one entry per CDR3 protein. In the table there are tens of thousands of distinct CDR3 sequences, around 7.7% of which are singletons. The sequencing input was PBMCs or a T cell subset sorted from them (not recorded which). These receptors were taken from a man aged 18 to 30 who had mild COVID-19 (a few samples of this study predate the infection). Cell type and time point are not known.

The chain uses TRBV5-1 and TRBJ2-5, with 9 bases matching TRBD1. With V trimmed by 4 bases and J by 7 bases, 8 bases remained unmatched. Germline CDR1 and CDR2: SGHRS and YFSETQ. The CDR3 covers 14 residues. The CDR3 region is CASSLGTGQGTQYF. CDR3 sequence (DNA): TGCGCCAGCAGCCTAGGGACAGGGCAGGGGACCCAGTACTTC.

This clonotype was counted at least ten times. The V gene is TRBV4-3, the J gene TRBJ2-7; 12 nucleotides match TRBD2. Germline V CDR1 and CDR2: LGHNA, YSLEER. V lost 0 bases and J lost 4; bases outside the gene matches: 4. The CDR3 has 16 amino acids. The CDR3: CASSQDTGLAGYEQYF. The CDR3 nucleotides are TGCGCCAGCAGCCAAGATACGGGACTAGCGGGTTACGAGCAGTACTTC.

This clonotype was picked up a small number of times. The chain employs TRBV6-6 and TRBJ1-2; a weak D match, TRBD1 (6 bases). Germline lookup yields CDR1 MNHNY and CDR2 SVGAGI (reference sequence). CDR3 length equals 14 residues. The V and J ends lost 5 bases and 4 bases respectively, with 14 bases between them. The CDR3, as DNA: TGTGCCAGCAGTCCTCAGGGGATCCCCTATGGCTACACCTTC. Its protein is CASSPQGIPYGYTF.

The table lists this clonotype with many counts. The chain couples TRBV6-5 to TRBJ1-2; no firm D call. Trimming removed 0 bases from V and 2 bases from J, with 10 bases in between. CDR3 size: 15 residues. Germline-derived CDR1 and CDR2 are MNHEY and SVGAGI. CDR3 amino acids: CASSYSISPNYGYTF. CDR3 sequence (DNA): TGTGCCAGCAGTTACTCGATTAGCCCAAACTATGGCTACACCTTC.

This clonotype was recorded at least ten times. This sequence joins TRBV5-1 and TRBJ2-2; 7 positions agree with TRBD1. CDR1 and CDR2 (germline): SGHRS, YFSETQ. The CDR3 sequence is 16 residues long. J gave up 4 bases and V 4 bases, and 10 bases lay outside the gene matches. The CDR3, as DNA: TGCGCCAGCAGCCCAGCCTTAGACAGGGCCACCGGGGAGCTGTTTTTT. Amino acid sequence: CASSPALDRATGELFF.

This clonotype was found a few times. The chain combines TRBV19 with TRBJ1-5, with D perhaps matching TRBD1 (6 bases). The CDR3 has 16 residues. Germline V lookup: CDR1 LNHDA, CDR2 SQIVND (reference sequence). Trimming took off 5 bases at V and 3 bases at J, with 17 bases between the two ends. The DNA of the CDR3 is TGTGCCAGTAGTGTCGTTTGGACAGCAGACAATCAGCCCCAGCATTTT. Its translation is CASSVVWTADNQPQHF.

The table lists this clonotype with many counts. The CDR3 is CASSLVRTSGVETQYF. The CDR3 nucleotides are TGTGCCAGCAGCTTAGTAAGGACTAGCGGCGTGGAGACCCAGTACTTC. This sequence joins TRBV7-2 and TRBJ2-5, with 10 bases lining up with TRBD2. The CDR3 loop spans 16 amino acids. The ends lost 1 base at V and 5 bases at J; junction bases unmatched: 7. Germline values: CDR1 SGHTA, CDR2 FQGNSA. Looking up the rest from reference TRBV7-2 and TRBJ2-5 gives the full variable domain: GAGVSQSPSNKVTEKGKDVELRCDPISGHTALYWYRQSLGQGLEFLIYFQGNSAPDKSGLPSDRFSAERTGGSVSTLTIQRTQQEDSAVYLCASSLVRTSGVETQYFGPGTRLLVL.

V gene TRBV1 combines with J gene TRBJ1-2; the D call TRBD1 from the table was never checked on the DNA. TRBV1 is marked as a pseudogene. The CDR3 runs to 15 residues. The CDR3 loop reads CTSRNRTPHNYGYTF. In nucleotides, the CDR3 is TGCACCAGCAGAAACAGGACTCCGCACAACTATGGCTACACCTTC.

There are many counts of this clonotype. CDR3 DNA sequence: TGTGCCAGCAGTTACTCAAGCTCCTACGAGCAGTACTTC. As protein: CASSYSSSYEQYF. The J gene is TRBJ2-7, the V gene TRBV6-5, with D uncertain. The CDR3 sequence is 13 residues long. V dropped 0 bases and J dropped 0 bases, with 3 bases sitting between them. Germline assignment: CDR1 MNHEY and CDR2 SVGAGI.

V is TRBV13 and J is TRBJ1-2, with 9 nucleotides matching TRBD1. The CDR3 spans 14 residues. The germline V gene encodes CDR1 PRHDT and CDR2 FYEKMQ (reference sequence). Losses at the gene ends were 5 bases for V and 7 bases for J; bases not matched to a gene: 8. This CDR3 is CASSNPGQGRGYTF. The CDR3 DNA reads as TGTGCCAGCAGCAATCCGGGACAGGGTCGTGGCTACACCTTC.

This clonotype was observed many times. The V and J genes are TRBV20-1 and TRBJ1-2, with a weak D call TRBD1 (5 bases). Per the germline V gene, CDR1 is DFQATT and CDR2 is SNEGSKA (reference sequence). The CDR3 sequence is 13 residues long. The V end lost 3 bases, the J end lost 6 bases, and 14 bases lay between the germline ends. The CDR3 here is CSARPGTQHGYTF. For the CDR3, the DNA is TGCAGTGCTAGGCCGGGGACCCAACATGGCTACACCTTC.

Ten or more counts support this clonotype. The chain is built from TRBV4-3 and TRBJ2-5; 10 bases are a match to TRBD1. Unmatched junction bases numbered 12, after V lost 0 bases and J lost 5 bases. Germline values: CDR1 LGHNA, CDR2 YSLEER. The CDR3 is made up of 18 amino acids. CDR3 nucleotide sequence: TGCGCCAGCAGCCAAGAAGGGCCCCCGACAGGGGGCTGGGAGACCCAGTACTTC. It yields the protein CASSQEGPPTGGWETQYF.

This clonotype showed up many times. This chain links TRBV7-9 with TRBJ1-1, with D unresolved. Germline values: CDR1 SEHNR, CDR2 FQNEAQ (reference sequence). The CDR3 is 13 amino acids. The V gene lost 5 bases and the J gene lost 0 bases, with 7 bases spanning the gap. This CDR3 is CASSPALNTEAFF. The DNA of the CDR3 is TGTGCCAGCAGCCCTGCCTTGAACACTGAAGCTTTCTTT.

This clonotype was seen repeatedly, ten times or more. The CDR3 coding sequence is TGTGCCAGCAGCCCCCGCCAAACAGGGTTAGACTACGAGCAGTACTTC. Protein product: CASSPRQTGLDYEQYF. The rearrangement joins TRBV6-5 to TRBJ2-7, with D possibly TRBD1 on 6 matching bases. V lost 6 bases and J 3 bases, leaving 21 bases between the germline ends. The CDR3 spans 16 residues. Germline lookup yields CDR1 MNHEY and CDR2 SVGAGI.

This clonotype was observed at least ten times. The rearrangement links TRBV4-3 to TRBJ2-2; a possible D gene is TRBD2 (6 bases). Looked up from germline, CDR1 is LGHNA and CDR2 is YSLEER. Trimming removed 11 bases at V and 4 bases at J, with 8 bases between. CDR3 length equals 11 residues. CDR3 in amino acids: CAAGSTGELFF. In DNA form, the CDR3 reads TGCGCCGCGGGGTCCACCGGGGAGCTGTTTTTT.

The chain uses TRBV12-3 or TRBV12-4 and TRBJ2-3; TRBD1 might be the D (5 bases). Deletions cut 3 bases from V and 0 bases from J, with 10 bases between. The CDR3 extends over 15 amino acids. Here the CDR3 DNA reads TGTGCCAGCAGTTTGAGGTACAGGAGCACAGATACGCAGTATTTT. This codes for CASSLRYRSTDTQYF.

This clonotype was counted at least ten times. The genes are TRBV6-5 and TRBJ1-3, with a possible D match to TRBD1 (5 bases). In germline, CDR1 is MNHEY, CDR2 SVGAGI. V lost 3 bases to trimming and J lost 2 bases, with 8 bases between them. There are 14 residues in the CDR3. As DNA, the CDR3 is TGTGCCAGCAGTTATTCGACAGCTGGAAACACCATATATTTT. This sequence encodes CASSYSTAGNTIYF.

This clonotype appeared a few times. This rearrangement joins TRBV20-1 to TRBJ1-1, with D possibly matching TRBD1 (6 bases). The CDR3 is 14 amino acids. Between the trimmed V and J ends, which lost 1 base and 2 bases, there was a span of 11 bases. Germline values: CDR1 DFQATT, CDR2 SNEGSKA (reference sequence). Here the CDR3 DNA reads TGCAGTGCTAGAGCTAGAGGGGGAAACACTGAAGCTTTCTTT. The encoded protein is CSARARGGNTEAFF.

By sample fraction, this clonotype is medium-sized. The chain couples TRBV24-1 to TRBJ2-5, with 7 bases identical to TRBD1. The CDR3 length is 17 residues. Germline CDR1 is KGHDR and CDR2 is SFDVKD. The trim removed 4 bases at V and 5 bases at J, leaving 15 bases unmatched. In DNA form, the CDR3 reads TGTGCCACCAGTGACAACATAAGGGGGCAGGGAAATGAGACCCAGTACTTC. Protein product: CATSDNIRGQGNETQYF.

This clonotype has more than one count but fewer than ten. This chain uses TRBV30 with TRBJ1-2; 12 bases map to TRBD1. Germline CDR1 is GTSNPN and CDR2 is SVGIG (reference sequence). J gave up 7 bases and V 1 base, and 7 bases lay outside the gene matches. The CDR3 runs 15 residues. The CDR3 here is CAWSAPGQGAAGYTF. The CDR3, as DNA: TGTGCCTGGAGTGCCCCGGGACAGGGGGCGGCTGGCTACACCTTC.

This clonotype was counted at least ten times. The chain uses TRBV20-1 and TRBJ1-2; possibly TRBD1 for D (6 bases). CDR1 and CDR2 (germline): DFQATT, SNEGSKA (reference sequence). The CDR3 is 14 residues long. Between the trimmed V and J ends, which lost 2 bases and 3 bases, there was a span of 13 bases. The CDR3 is CSARFVQGYYGYTF. In DNA, the CDR3 is TGCAGTGCTAGATTTGTTCAGGGGTACTATGGCTACACCTTC.

This clonotype came up many times. The chain links TRBV7-2 to TRBJ2-7; 7 nucleotides match TRBD1. Germline CDR1 SGHTA, CDR2 FQGNSA. With 3 bases clipped from V and 2 bases from J, the junction kept 1 base outside the gene matches. The CDR3 is made up of 13 amino acids. The CDR3 protein is CASSFDRAYEQYV. In nucleotides, the CDR3 is TGTGCCAGCAGCTTCGACAGGGCCTACGAGCAGTACGTC.

This clonotype was detected only once. The V and J genes are TRBV4-1 and TRBJ1-2; D call uncertain. The CDR3 sequence is 14 residues long. Germline loops: CDR1 MGHRA, CDR2 YSYEKL. Between the trimmed V and J ends, which lost 0 bases and 2 bases, there was a span of 7 bases. The CDR3 spells CASSQDPENYGYTF. The CDR3, as DNA: TGCGCCAGCAGCCAAGACCCAGAGAACTATGGCTACACCTTC.

The table lists this clonotype with many counts. The rearrangement uses TRBV25-1 and TRBJ2-1; D gene ambiguous. This CDR3 comprises 15 residues. V dropped 5 bases and J dropped 8 bases, with 19 bases sitting between them. Germline CDR1 reads MGHDK; CDR2 reads SYGVNS. CDR3 residues: CASSMRLTPADEQFF. CDR3 DNA: TGTGCCAGCAGTATGAGACTTACCCCGGCGGATGAGCAGTTCTTC.

This clonotype occurred many times. The chain employs TRBV11-2 and TRBJ1-5; D unresolved. V was cut by 1 base and J by 2 bases, with 6 bases left in between. Germline CDR1 and CDR2: SGHAT and FQNNGV. This CDR3 comprises 14 residues. The CDR3, as DNA: TGTGCCAGCAGCTTAGTCTCTGGCAATCAGCCCCAGCATTTT. Its translation: CASSLVSGNQPQHF.

In its sample, this clonotype was seen many times. The chain carries TRBV4-3 and TRBJ2-2; 11 bases are a match to TRBD2. The CDR3 sequence is 19 residues long. The V gene end was trimmed by 0 bases and the J gene end by 0 bases; junction bases not matched to a gene: 6. Germline values: CDR1 LGHNA, CDR2 YSLEER. The CDR3 region has the DNA TGCGCCAGCAGCCAAGAGTGGCTAGCGGGGGGCACGAACACCGGGGAGCTGTTTTTT. Its translation: CASSQEWLAGGTNTGELFF.